A selection of T cell receptor beta chains follows, all from one sample in a study of beta chain features in type 1 diabetes. Measured with immunoSEQ multiplex PCR; TCRdb has only the in-frame clones, and not every one. Among hundreds of thousands of clones, roughly 15% were seen once, and the ten largest hold about 0.093%. Sequenced input: naive CD4+ T cells from blood. These receptors all come from a man in his late teens or twenties in good health. Both conserved end residues are part of each CDR3. D genes are given only for firm matches. Size is stated for part of the rows, as once, few or many counts, or as a class when the clone is expanded.

cdr3_length clone_size j_call v_call d_call cdr3_nt cdr3_aa
13 . TRBJ2-7 TRBV27 TRBD2 TGTGCCAGCAGTGGGAGGGGACCCTACGAGCAGTACTTC CASSGRGPYEQYF
15 few TRBJ2-5 TRBV4-3 . TGCGCCAGCAGCCAAGATCGCCTTGGGGGAGAGACCCAGTACTTC CASSQDRLGGETQYF
15 . TRBJ2-1 TRBV7-2 TRBD1 TGTGCCAGCAGCTCAGGACAGGGATCCTACAATGAGCAGTTCTTC CASSSGQGSYNEQFF
14 few TRBJ2-7 TRBV9 TRBD1 TGTGCCAGCAGCGCCCGGACAGGACGCTACGAGCAGTACTTC CASSARTGRYEQYF
15 . TRBJ1-4 TRBV7-9 . TGTGCCAGCAGCATCAACAGCGGTGGGAATGAAAAACTGTTTTTT CASSINSGGNEKLFF
17 few TRBJ2-1 TRBV9 TRBD2 TGTGCCAGCAGCGTAGCTGTCCCTGGCGGGGGGAAGAATGAGCAGTTCTTC CASSVAVPGGGKNEQFF
12 few TRBJ2-7 TRBV9 TRBD2 TGTGCCAGCAGCAGGACTAGCGGGGGCCTCCAGTTC CASSRTSGGLQF
15 . TRBJ1-1 TRBV7-2 . TGTGCCAGCAGCTTAGTCAACCTAGGGAACACTGAAGCTTTCTTT CASSLVNLGNTEAFF
16 . TRBJ1-6 TRBV30 . TGTGCCTGGAGCCTGGGGGGAAGCTCCTATAATTCACCCCTCCACTTT CAWSLGGSSYNSPLHF
14 few TRBJ1-5 TRBV6-5 TRBD1 TGTGCCAGCAGTAGCAGGGGGCCGGGGCAGCCCCAGCATTTT CASSSRGPGQPQHF
15 . TRBJ2-2 TRBV5-1 TRBD2 TGCGCCAGCAGCCTTCCTAGCGGGAACACCGGGGAGCTGTTTTTT CASSLPSGNTGELFF
13 few TRBJ1-6 TRBV7-2 . TGTGCCAGCAGCCCTAGTAATAATTCACCCCTCCACTTT CASSPSNNSPLHF
14 . TRBJ2-5 TRBV7-9 . TGTGCCAGCAGCTCGGGTCCTATCAAGGAGACCCAGTACTTC CASSSGPIKETQYF
13 few TRBJ1-1 TRBV29-1 . TGCAGCGTCCGACAGTTAATGAACACTGAAGCTTTCTTT CSVRQLMNTEAFF
13 few TRBJ2-5 TRBV11-2 . TGTGCCAGCAGCTTCGGAAACCAAGAGACCCAGTACTTC CASSFGNQETQYF
13 few TRBJ2-7 TRBV7-2 TRBD2 TGTGCCAGCAGCTTCGGACTAGACGGCGAGCAGTACTTC CASSFGLDGEQYF
15 few TRBJ1-6 TRBV13 TRBD1 TGTGCCAGCAGCTCACAGGGGATTTATAATTCACCCCTCCACTTT CASSSQGIYNSPLHF
14 . TRBJ2-5 TRBV5-1 . TGCGCCAGCAGCTTCGGACTGGCAGGGGAGACCCAGTACTTC CASSFGLAGETQYF
17 . TRBJ2-3 TRBV11-3 TRBD2 TGTGCCAGCAGCTTAGCGCTAGCGGGACGACATAGCTATACGCAGTATTTT CASSLALAGRHSYTQYF
14 . TRBJ2-5 TRBV27 TRBD1 TGTGCCAGCAGCCCAAGGACAGGGCTGGAGACCCAGTACTTC CASSPRTGLETQYF
14 . TRBJ1-1 TRBV9 . TGTGCCAGCAGCCCCCGGTTCATGAACACTGAAGCTTTCTTT CASSPRFMNTEAFF
12 . TRBJ1-4 TRBV5-4 . TGTGCCAGCAGCTTGGCTGGGGGAAAACTGTTTTTT CASSLAGGKLFF